This T cell receptor (beta chain) was identified during a study of tumor-infiltrating lymphocytes in localized non-small cell lung cancer. Study conclusions and caveats: Different pieces of the same tissue were used for each assay.

Germline V lookup: CDR1 MDHEN, CDR2 SYDVKM. The CDR3 consists of 13 residues. V dropped 5 bases and J dropped 1 base, with 8 bases sitting between them. Using immunoSEQ multiplex PCR, the repertoire was profiled, and TCRdb retains in-frame clones only, with some absent. The sample records approximately 12,000 clones, 67% being singletons. To note about this clone: Antigen: not known.

The TCR sequence derives from a human donor with non-small cell lung cancer. V is TRBV28 and J is TRBJ1-1; TRBD1 is a possible D gene (5 bases). The sequenced sample consisted of uninvolved lung tissue not adjacent to the tumor. CDR3 sequence: CASSHRSNTEAFF. CDR3 in DNA: TGTGCCAGCAGTCACAGGTCGAACACTGAAGCTTTCTTT.